Below, one T cell receptor beta chain is given with its context. Its matching antigen is unknown. This sample is part of a study of T cell repertoires in cytomegalovirus infection. Study overall: Use of recently identified HLA-C-restricted and well-studied HLA-B-restricted CMV epitopes was part of the study. General study findings and limits: Cumulative frequency of public TCR beta families picked out carriers of CMV plus the relevant HLA.

The CDR3 has 17 residues. V was pared by 3 bases and J by 3 bases, with 12 bases of the junction left unmatched. CDR1 LNHDA and CDR2 SQIVND come from the germline V gene (reference sequence). TCRdb re-analysed the reads in MiXCR, keeping a single row per CDR3 protein. Of roughly 69,000 distinct CDR3 sequences in the sample, about 27% were seen once. Sample: CD8+ T cells from cultured PBMCs, taken from culture after CMV antigen stimulation. The clonotype originates from a human donor in good health (CMV status not recorded). Some clones in this sample may be carry-over from other donors' samples. The chain combines TRBV19 with TRBJ2-7; 9 bases match TRBD2. As DNA, the CDR3 is TGTGCCAGTAGTATTTCGGCTAGCGGGGCGGTTTTCTACGAGCAGTACTTC. Translating it yields CASSISASGAVFYEQYF. Filled out from reference TRBV19 and TRBJ2-7, the complete variable domain reads DGGITQSPKYLFRKEGQNVTLSCEQNLNHDAMYWYRQDPGQGLRLIYYSQIVNDFQKGDIAEGYSVSREKKESFPLTVTSAQKNPTAFYLCASSISASGAVFYEQYFGPGTRLTVT.